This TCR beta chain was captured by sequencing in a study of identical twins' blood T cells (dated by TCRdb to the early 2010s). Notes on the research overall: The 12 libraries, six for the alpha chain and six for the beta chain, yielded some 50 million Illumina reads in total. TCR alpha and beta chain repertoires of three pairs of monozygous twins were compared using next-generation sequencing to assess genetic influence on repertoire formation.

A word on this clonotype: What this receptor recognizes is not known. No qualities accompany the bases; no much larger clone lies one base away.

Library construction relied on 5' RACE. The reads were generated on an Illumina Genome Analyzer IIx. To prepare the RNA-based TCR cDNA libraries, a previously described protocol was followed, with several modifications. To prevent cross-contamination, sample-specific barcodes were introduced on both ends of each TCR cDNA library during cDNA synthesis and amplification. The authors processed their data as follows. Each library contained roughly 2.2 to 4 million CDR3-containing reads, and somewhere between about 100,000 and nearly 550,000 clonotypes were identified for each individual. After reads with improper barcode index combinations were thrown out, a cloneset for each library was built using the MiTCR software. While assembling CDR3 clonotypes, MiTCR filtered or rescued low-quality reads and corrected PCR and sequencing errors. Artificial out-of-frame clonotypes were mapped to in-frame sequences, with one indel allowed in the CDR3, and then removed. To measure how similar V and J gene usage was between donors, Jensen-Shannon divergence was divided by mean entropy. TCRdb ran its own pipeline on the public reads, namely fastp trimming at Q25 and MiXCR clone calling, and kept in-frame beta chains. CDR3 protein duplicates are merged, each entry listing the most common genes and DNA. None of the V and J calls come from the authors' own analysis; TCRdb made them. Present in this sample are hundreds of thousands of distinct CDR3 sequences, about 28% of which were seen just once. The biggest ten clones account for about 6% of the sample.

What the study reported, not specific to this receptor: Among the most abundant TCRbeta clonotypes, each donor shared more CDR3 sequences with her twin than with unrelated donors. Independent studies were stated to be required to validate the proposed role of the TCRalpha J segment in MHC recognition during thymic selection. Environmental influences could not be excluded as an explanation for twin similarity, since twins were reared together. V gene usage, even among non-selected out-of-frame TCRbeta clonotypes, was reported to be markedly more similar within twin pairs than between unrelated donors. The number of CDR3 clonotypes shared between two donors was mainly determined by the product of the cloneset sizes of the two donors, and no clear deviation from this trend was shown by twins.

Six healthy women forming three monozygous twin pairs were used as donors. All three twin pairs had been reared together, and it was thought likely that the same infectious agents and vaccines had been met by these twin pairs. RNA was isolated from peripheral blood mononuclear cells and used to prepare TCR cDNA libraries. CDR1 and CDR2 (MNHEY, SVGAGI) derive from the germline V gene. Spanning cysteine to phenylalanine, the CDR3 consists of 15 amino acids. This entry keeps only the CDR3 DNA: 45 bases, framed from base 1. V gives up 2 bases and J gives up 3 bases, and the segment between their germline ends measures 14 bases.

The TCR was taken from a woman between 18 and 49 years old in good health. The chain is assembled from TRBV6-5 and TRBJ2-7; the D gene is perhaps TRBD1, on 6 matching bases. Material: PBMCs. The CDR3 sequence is CASSYTGSGDYEQYF. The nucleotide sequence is TGTGCCAGCAGTTACACAGGGAGTGGGGACTACGAGCAGTACTTC.